A single sample gave rise to the 4 T cell receptor beta chains below, sequenced in a study of PD-1 blockade in classical Hodgkin lymphoma. Data came from immunoSEQ multiplex PCR; TCRdb stores just in-frame clones and leaves some out. The data hold some 12,000 clones, with roughly 76% observed a single time. All the patients suffered relapse after autologous stem cell transplantation, and brentuximab vedotin exposure differed. Sequences were derived from peripheral blood mononuclear cells (PBMCs), sampled at baseline. These receptors came from a human donor with classical Hodgkin lymphoma.

V and J are TRBV5-4 and TRBJ2-1; no reliable D call. Trimming removed 5 bases from V and 9 bases from J, with 9 bases in between. The CDR3 length is 11 residues. CDR1 and CDR2 from the germline V gene are SGHNT and YYREEE (reference sequence). The CDR3 DNA is TGTGCCAGCAGTAGAGAAGTTGAGCAGTTCTTC. Its protein product is CASSREVEQFF.

The chain employs TRBV9 and TRBJ2-7; a possible D gene is TRBD1 (5 bases). Trimming took off 0 bases at V and 6 bases at J, with 10 bases between the two ends. Germline V lookup: CDR1 SGDLS, CDR2 YYNGEE. This CDR3 spans 13 amino acids. CDR3 sequence: CASSVGLDSEQYF. CDR3 nucleotide sequence: TGTGCCAGCAGCGTAGGGCTAGACAGCGAGCAGTACTTC.

V usage is TRBV28 and J usage is TRBJ1-5, with D hard to call. Germline V gives CDR1 MDHEN, CDR2 SYDVKM. V lost 5 bases to trimming and J lost 4 bases, with 12 bases between them. CDR3 length: 14 residues. CDR3 sequence (DNA): TGTGCCAGCAGTATGGCACGGTTGAATCAGCCCCAGCATTTT. It yields the protein CASSMARLNQPQHF.

The V and J genes are TRBV5-4 and TRBJ2-3; TRBD2 might be the D (5 bases). This CDR3 spans 15 amino acids. Germline CDR1 is SGHNT and CDR2 is YYREEE (reference sequence). V was pared by 0 bases and J by 3 bases, with 11 bases between. The CDR3 protein is CASSLDFRGTDTQYF. CDR3 DNA: TGTGCCAGCAGCTTGGACTTCCGAGGGACAGATACGCAGTATTTT.